The present TCR beta chain was sequenced within a study of OX40 agonist ivuxolimab in advanced cancers. Profiling relied on immunoSEQ multiplex PCR, and the TCRdb table lists in-frame clones only, not all of them. The sample holds roughly 20,000 clones, 83% seen once. Losses at the gene ends were 9 bases for V and 4 bases for J; bases not matched to a gene: 12. Germline-derived CDR1 and CDR2 are LNHDA and SQIVND (reference sequence). The CDR3 sequence is 15 residues long. This receptor was identified in an adult with an advanced solid tumor such as melanoma, head and neck, liver or kidney cancer. Material: CD4+ or CD8+ T cells sorted from blood, obtained in a trial of the OX40 agonist ivuxolimab. The chain has TRBV19 and TRBJ1-2; 9 bases align to TRBD1. CDR3 DNA: TGTGCCAGCTCGTCCTTGCCGGGACAGGGCTATGGCTACACCTTC. The encoded protein is CASSSLPGQGYGYTF.